Each of the 32 T cell receptor beta chains below was sequenced from the same sample in a study of shared clonotypes between healthy human individuals. Profiled with immunoSEQ multiplex PCR; TCRdb holds only in-frame clones, not every one. This repertoire shows 2 million to 3 million clones, approximately 93% found once; its top ten account for approximately 0.35%. The material sequenced was naive CD4+ T cells from PBMCs. The sample's subset: CD45RA+ positively selected. The receptors originated from a man aged 18 to 29 in good health. Some clones in this sample may be carry-over from other donors' samples.

This clone came up once. J is TRBJ1-2 and V is TRBV6-1, with D possibly being TRBD1 (5 bases). Trimming took 7 bases from V and 4 from J, leaving 19 bases between them. Germline V gene sequence: CDR1 MNHNS, CDR2 SASEGT. The CDR3 is made up of 15 amino acids. The CDR3 nucleotides read TGTGCCAGCATTCTGGCAGGGACGACCGGCTATGGCTACACCTTC. This gives the protein CASILAGTTGYGYTF.

Of note for this clone: This sample includes further DNA sequences coding for the same CDR3. The chain couples TRBV28 to TRBJ1-2; tentatively, D is TRBD1 (6 bases). Germline-derived CDR1 and CDR2 are MDHEN and SYDVKM. V lost 3 bases and J 7 bases, leaving 12 bases between the germline ends. The CDR3 has 13 residues. This chain's CDR3 is CASSFQGRGGYTF. CDR3 in DNA: TGTGCCAGCAGTTTTCAGGGGCGAGGTGGCTACACCTTC.

This chain uses TRBV6-5 with TRBJ1-4; D is unresolved. Germline V gives CDR1 MNHEY, CDR2 SVGAGI. V lost 0 bases, J lost 11 bases, and 13 bases lay in between. This CDR3 region has 14 residues. The CDR3 DNA reads TGTGCCAGCAGTTACTCTGGCGGCTTCGGTAAACTGTTTTTT. This codes for CASSYSGGFGKLFF.

The V call is TRBV27, the J call TRBJ2-7; 10 bases are a match to TRBD1. Germline V gene lookup returns CDR1 MNHEY and CDR2 SMNVEV (reference sequence). V lost 7 bases and J lost 1; bases outside the gene matches: 7. The CDR3 covers 15 residues. The CDR3 is CASKTGGHGSYEQYF. CDR3 DNA sequence: TGTGCCAGCAAGACAGGGGGCCATGGGTCCTACGAGCAGTACTTC.

The chain combines TRBV28 with TRBJ2-2, with 8 nucleotides matching TRBD1. Germline lookup yields CDR1 MDHEN and CDR2 SYDVKM. This CDR3 has 14 residues. Trimming cost V 11 bases and J 1 base; bases outside gene matches: 6. The CDR3 protein is CAGKGQGNTGELFF. The CDR3 DNA reads as TGTGCCGGAAAAGGACAGGGGAACACCGGGGAGCTGTTTTTT.

The genes are TRBV19 and TRBJ1-5; maybe TRBD1 (5 bases). This CDR3 is 13 amino acids long. From germline, CDR1 is LNHDA and CDR2 SQIVND (reference sequence). V was shortened by 10 bases and J by 1 base, with 11 bases between the two germline ends. In DNA form, the CDR3 reads TGTGCCACTCTAGGACAAAGCAATCAGCCCCAGCATTTT. This encodes CATLGQSNQPQHF.

The chain links TRBV18 to TRBJ2-7; weak D call: TRBD2 (5 bases). V gave up 2 bases and J gave up 10 bases, with 12 bases separating them. The V gene's germline CDR1 is KGHSH and CDR2 LQKENI. CDR3 length: 12 amino acids. The CDR3 DNA reads TGTGCCAGCTCACCAGCCCCGGAGGTACAGTACTTC. This sequence encodes CASSPAPEVQYF.

The chain has TRBV7-9 and TRBJ2-7, with 8 nucleotides matching TRBD1. The ends lost 4 bases at V and 6 bases at J; junction bases unmatched: 5. CDR3 size: 13 residues. The germline V gene encodes CDR1 SEHNR and CDR2 FQNEAQ (reference sequence). In nucleotides, the CDR3 is TGTGCCAGCAGCTCTACAGGGGGAGGCGAGCAGTACTTC. Amino acid sequence: CASSSTGGGEQYF.

In DNA form, the CDR3 reads TGTGCCAGCAGCTTAGTTGGGAGGGAGCTGTTTTTT. Protein sequence: CASSLVGRELFF. The V and J genes are TRBV7-2 and TRBJ2-2; no clear D gene. The V gene lost 1 base and the J gene lost 9 bases, with 6 bases spanning the gap. Germline CDR1 SGHTA, CDR2 FQGNSA. This CDR3 is 12 amino acids long. Based on the CDR3 plus reference TRBV7-2 and TRBJ2-2, the full variable domain is GAGVSQSPSNKVTEKGKDVELRCDPISGHTALYWYRQSLGQGLEFLIYFQGNSAPDKSGLPSDRFSAERTGGSVSTLTIQRTQQEDSAVYLCASSLVGRELFFGEGSRLTVL.

V is TRBV5-4 and J is TRBJ2-1; 8 bases line up with TRBD2. CDR1 SGHNT and CDR2 YYREEE come from the germline V gene (reference sequence). This CDR3 has 14 amino acids. Germline trimming cut 5 bases from V and 4 bases from J; bases unmatched to any gene: 5. CDR3 loop: CASSSTSGYNEQFF. The CDR3 DNA sequence: TGTGCCAGCAGTTCCACTAGCGGTTACAATGAGCAGTTCTTC.

The chain recombines TRBV29-1 with TRBJ2-1; tentative D call: TRBD1 (6 bases). Germline CDR1 is SQVTM and CDR2 is ANQGSEA. The length of the CDR3 is 14 residues. V was pared by 4 bases and J by 0 bases, with 10 bases between. CDR3 region: CSVAGEPSYNEQFF. The CDR3 nucleotides read TGCAGCGTTGCAGGGGAGCCCTCCTACAATGAGCAGTTCTTC.

This clone was recorded only once. The gene calls are TRBV7-2 and TRBJ2-5; D remains unclear. The end of the DNA aligns better with TRBJ2-7, so the J call may be wrong. Per germline, CDR1 SGHTA and CDR2 FQGNSA. The CDR3 consists of 13 residues. CDR3 nucleotides: TGTGCCAGCAGCCCCGCTCCTGTCCACGAGCAGTACTTC. Protein product: CASSPAPVHEQYF.

The CDR3 DNA follows: TGCAGCGCTACCGGGGGTTCAGAGACCCAGTACTTC. It encodes CSATGGSETQYF. The chain employs TRBV29-1 and TRBJ2-5; TRBD2 is a possible D gene (6 bases). This CDR3 is built from 12 residues. V lost 7 bases and J 4 bases, leaving 13 bases between the germline ends. Germline V gives CDR1 SQVTM, CDR2 ANQGSEA.

The rearrangement links TRBV10-2 to TRBJ1-5, with D perhaps TRBD1 (5 bases). There are 15 residues in the CDR3. The V gene's germline CDR1 is WSHSY and CDR2 SAAADI. V lost 6 bases and J lost 1, with 13 bases in between. The CDR3 loop is CASRGVQGSNQPQHF. In DNA, the CDR3 is TGCGCCAGCAGGGGGGTCCAGGGCAGCAATCAGCCCCAGCATTTT.

The CDR3 nucleotides read TGCGCCAGCAGCCAAGATTCAAGGGGCGGGACAGATACGCAGTATTTT. Protein sequence: CASSQDSRGGTDTQYF. The chain joins TRBV4-3 to TRBJ2-3; D might be TRBD1 or TRBD2, each matching 5 bases. The germline V gene encodes CDR1 LGHNA and CDR2 YSLEER. Trimming pared 0 bases from V and 3 bases from J, leaving 13 bases between. CDR3 length: 16 residues.

The CDR3 spells CASRNPGLAYEQYF. CDR3 coding DNA: TGTGCCAGCAGGAACCCGGGACTAGCCTACGAGCAGTACTTC. The V call is TRBV27, the J call TRBJ2-7, with TRBD2 matching over 8 bases. V trimming: 6 bases; J trimming: 2 bases; junction bases outside the gene matches: 6. The CDR3 has 14 residues. Germline V gene sequence: CDR1 MNHEY, CDR2 SMNVEV (reference sequence).

The chain has TRBV29-1 and TRBJ2-7; no clear D. V lost 3 bases to trimming and J lost 3 bases, with 6 bases between them. The length of the CDR3 is 11 residues. Per the germline V gene, CDR1 is SQVTM and CDR2 is ANQGSEA. The CDR3 here is CSVEVDYEQYF. The CDR3 DNA reads TGCAGCGTTGAGGTGGACTACGAGCAGTACTTC.

This sequence joins TRBV11-2 and TRBJ2-7, with D unclear. Germline-derived CDR1 and CDR2 are SGHAT and FQNNGV. The CDR3 is 17 residues long. Trimming removed 2 bases at V and 3 bases at J, with 20 bases between. CDR3 sequence: CASSLPPPNSVHYEQYF. Here the CDR3 DNA reads TGTGCCAGCAGCTTACCCCCCCCCAACAGCGTACACTACGAGCAGTACTTC.

The CDR3 DNA reads as TGTGCCAGCTCGTCGGTTAGCACAGATACGCAGTATTTT. As protein: CASSSVSTDTQYF. The V call is TRBV9, the J call TRBJ2-3; D gene uncertain. V lost 7 bases, J lost 0 bases, and 9 bases lay in between. The CDR3 is made up of 13 amino acids. Germline CDR1 is SGDLS and CDR2 is YYNGEE.

Concerning this clone: This specimen includes other DNA sequences encoding the same CDR3. V and J are TRBV28 and TRBJ1-2, with D uncertain. There are 12 residues in the CDR3. In germline, CDR1 is MDHEN, CDR2 SYDVKM. V gave up 2 bases and J gave up 5 bases, with 6 bases separating them. CDR3 region: CASSLGLYGYTF. The CDR3 DNA is TGTGCCAGCAGTTTAGGCCTATATGGCTACACCTTC.

This clone has a handful of counts. The chain links TRBV4-1 to TRBJ1-5; 8 bases are shared with TRBD1. The V and J ends lost 4 bases and 8 bases, in that order; junction bases with no gene match: 7. The germline gives CDR1 MGHRA, CDR2 YSYEKL. The CDR3 consists of 14 residues. The CDR3 DNA sequence: TGCGCCAGCAGCCCTGGGACAGGAATAAAGCCCCAGCATTTT. Translation: CASSPGTGIKPQHF.

The chain uses TRBV5-1 and TRBJ1-4; 10 bases align to TRBD1. The CDR3 has 15 residues. From germline, CDR1 is SGHRS and CDR2 YFSETQ. The J segment lost 5 bases and the V segment lost 5 bases, leaving 6 bases of the junction unmatched. This CDR3 is CASREGQGLNEKLFF. CDR3 in DNA: TGCGCCAGCAGAGAGGGACAGGGGCTAAATGAAAAACTGTTTTTT.

This clone occurred once. V gene TRBV25-1 combines with J gene TRBJ2-7; 8 bases map to TRBD2. The CDR3 has 14 amino acids. The germline V gene encodes CDR1 MGHDK and CDR2 SYGVNS. The ends lost 5 bases at V and 3 bases at J; junction bases unmatched: 6. Written as DNA, the CDR3 is TGTGCCAGCAGTAAGGGACTAGTTAACTACGAGCAGTACTTC. Protein: CASSKGLVNYEQYF.

This clone was observed a handful of times. The chain carries TRBV29-1 and TRBJ1-1; D may be TRBD1 (5 bases). The CDR3 is 15 amino acids. From germline, CDR1 is SQVTM and CDR2 ANQGSEA. Trimming pared 8 bases from V and 0 bases from J, leaving 19 bases between. CDR3 region: CSIGGMTAMNTEAFF. The CDR3 DNA follows: TGCAGCATTGGGGGGATGACGGCTATGAACACTGAAGCTTTCTTT.

This chain joins TRBV9 and TRBJ1-1, with TRBD1 matching 8 bases. Looked up from germline, CDR1 is SGDLS and CDR2 is YYNGEE. Unmatched junction bases numbered 5, after V lost 3 bases and J lost 1 base. The CDR3 loop spans 15 amino acids. For the CDR3, the DNA is TGTGCCAGCAGCGGGACAGGGACCCCGAACACTGAAGCTTTCTTT. It yields the protein CASSGTGTPNTEAFF.

The chain uses TRBV27 and TRBJ1-2, with a possible D match to TRBD1 (6 bases). Germline CDR1 and CDR2: MNHEY and SMNVEV (reference sequence). The CDR3 length is 14 residues. The V gene lost 0 bases and the J gene lost 8 bases, with 13 bases spanning the gap. This chain's CDR3 is CASSLSSGEIGYTF. In nucleotides, the CDR3 is TGTGCCAGCAGTTTATCGTCAGGGGAAATCGGCTACACCTTC.

This sequence joins TRBV2 and TRBJ1-3; D unresolved. The germline V gene has CDR1 SNHLY and CDR2 FYNNEI. CDR3 length equals 14 residues. Trimming pared 2 bases from V and 0 bases from J, leaving 5 bases between. CDR3 coding DNA: TGTGCCAGCAGTGAAAACTTCTCTGGAAACACCATATATTTT. This encodes CASSENFSGNTIYF. Together with reference TRBV2 and TRBJ1-3, the CDR3 gives the full variable domain: EPEVTQTPSHQVTQMGQEVILRCVPISNHLYFYWYRQILGQKVEFLVSFYNNEISEKSEIFDDQFSVERPDGSNFTLKIRSTKLEDSAMYFCASSENFSGNTIYFGEGSWLTVV.

The V gene is TRBV11-2, the J gene TRBJ1-2, with D unresolved. The germline V gene has CDR1 SGHAT and CDR2 FQNNGV. With 4 bases removed from V and 3 bases from J, the gap between germline ends came to 6 bases. This CDR3 region has 12 residues. Here the CDR3 DNA reads TGTGCCAGCAGCTGGGCGGACTATGGCTACACCTTC. This codes for CASSWADYGYTF.

The J gene is TRBJ2-3, the V gene TRBV19; 7 bases line up with TRBD1. Germline CDR1 and CDR2: LNHDA and SQIVND (reference sequence). The junction had 8 bases not matched to a gene; V was cut back by 7 bases and J by 1 base. The CDR3 spans 15 residues. CDR3 residues: CASTATGPGTDTQYF. The CDR3 coding sequence is TGTGCCAGTACCGCGACAGGGCCTGGCACAGATACGCAGTATTTT.

As DNA, the CDR3 is TGTGCCAGCAGTTTATCGGGCGGGAGGGGCACCTACGAGCAGTACTTC. As protein: CASSLSGGRGTYEQYF. The V gene is TRBV28, the J gene TRBJ2-7, with TRBD2 matching over 9 bases. CDR3 length equals 16 residues. CDR1 is MDHEN and CDR2 is SYDVKM in the germline V gene. The junction had 6 bases not matched to a gene; V was cut back by 1 base and J by 2 bases.

CDR3 DNA sequence: TGTGCCAGCAGCCAAGCCGGGACTAGCGGGAGCACCCAGTACTTC. Amino acid sequence: CASSQAGTSGSTQYF. V usage is TRBV4-2 and J usage is TRBJ2-5, with TRBD2 matching 14 bases. This CDR3 comprises 15 residues. The trim removed 1 base at V and 8 bases at J, leaving 3 bases unmatched. Germline V CDR1 and CDR2: LGHNA, YNFKEQ.

This clone showed up just once. The chain is built from TRBV12-2 and TRBJ1-2; the DNA was not used to check the table's D call, TRBD1. TRBV12-2 is reported as a pseudogene. The CDR3 contains 13 residues. Written as DNA, the CDR3 is TGTGCAAGTCGCTTAGAGGGGCGAGGTGGCTACACCTTC. Residues: CASRLEGRGGYTF.